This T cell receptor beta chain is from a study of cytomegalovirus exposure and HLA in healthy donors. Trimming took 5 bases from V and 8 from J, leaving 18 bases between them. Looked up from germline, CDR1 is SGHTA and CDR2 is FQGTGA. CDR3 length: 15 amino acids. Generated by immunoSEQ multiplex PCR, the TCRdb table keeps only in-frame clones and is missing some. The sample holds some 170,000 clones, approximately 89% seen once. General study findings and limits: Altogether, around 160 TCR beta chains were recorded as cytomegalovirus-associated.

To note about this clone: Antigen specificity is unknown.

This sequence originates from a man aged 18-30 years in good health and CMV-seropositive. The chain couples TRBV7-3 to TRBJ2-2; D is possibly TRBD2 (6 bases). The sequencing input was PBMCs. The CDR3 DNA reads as TGTGCCAGCAGCCCTATAGGAGGGTCCCTGGGGGAGCTGTTTTTT. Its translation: CASSPIGGSLGELFF.